This T cell receptor (beta chain) was identified during a study of shared clonotypes between healthy human individuals. Profiled with immunoSEQ multiplex PCR; TCRdb holds only in-frame clones, not every one. The sample lists some 2,000,000 clones, 95% seen once, with 0.13% in the top ten. This CDR3 region has 13 residues. With 4 bases clipped from V and 6 bases from J, the junction kept 5 bases outside the gene matches. Germline CDR1 and CDR2: SGHKS and YYEKEE (reference sequence). All participating donors were Caucasian adults from Nashville, Tennessee. The rearrangement uses TRBV5-5 and TRBJ1-2, with 8 bases fitting TRBD1. The sequence was collected from a man aged 18 to 29 in good health. Sequencing input: naive CD4+ T cells sorted from blood. The subset was: CD45RA+ positively selected. The CDR3 region has the DNA TGTGCCAGCAGCCATCCACAGGGGGATGGCTACACCTTC. Its translation is CASSHPQGDGYTF.